Below, 27 T cell receptor beta chains from the same sample are listed, as sequenced in a study of blood T cell repertoires in COVID-19. Profiled with immunoSEQ multiplex PCR; TCRdb holds only in-frame clones, not every one. The data show approximately 500,000 clones, 70% to 90% seen once. Specimen: PBMCs or T cells enriched from blood (not recorded which). These receptors all come from a woman between 35 and 50 years old who had recovered from COVID-19.

The genes are TRBV20-1 and TRBJ1-5; 7 bases agree with TRBD1. The CDR3 is 15 residues long. Per the germline V gene, CDR1 is DFQATT and CDR2 is SNEGSKA (reference sequence). Germline trimming cut 3 bases from V and 4 bases from J; bases unmatched to any gene: 9. This chain's CDR3 is CSASFQGESNQPQHF. In nucleotides, the CDR3 is TGCAGTGCTAGTTTTCAGGGGGAAAGTAATCAGCCCCAGCATTTT.

As for this clone: Distinct nucleotide sequences in the sample also encode this CDR3. The chain couples TRBV4-3 to TRBJ2-7; D is possibly TRBD1 (5 bases). Trimming removed 1 base from V and 2 bases from J, with 12 bases in between. The CDR3 is made up of 15 amino acids. Germline assignment: CDR1 LGHNA and CDR2 YSLEER. CDR3 nucleotides: TGCGCCAGCAGCCAAGGGTTGGCAGGGCCCTACGAGCAGTACTTC. Encoded protein: CASSQGLAGPYEQYF.

This chain joins TRBV14 and TRBJ2-7, with 10 bases lining up with TRBD1. Germline CDR1 reads SGHDN; CDR2 reads FVKESK. The CDR3 runs 14 residues. V trimming: 2 bases; J trimming: 7 bases; junction bases outside the gene matches: 5. The CDR3 here is CASSQPGQGREQYF. The CDR3 nucleotides are TGTGCCAGCAGCCAACCGGGACAGGGGAGAGAGCAGTACTTC.

The chain employs TRBV7-2 and TRBJ1-2, with 7 bases fitting TRBD1. The CDR3 is made up of 16 amino acids. With V trimmed by 5 bases and J by 6 bases, 15 bases remained unmatched. Germline assignment: CDR1 SGHTA and CDR2 FQGNSA. This CDR3 reads CASSQSKQGSYHGYTF. The DNA for the CDR3 is TGTGCCAGCAGCCAAAGTAAACAGGGGTCCTACCATGGCTACACCTTC.

The V call is TRBV11-3, the J call TRBJ1-1; 7 nucleotides agree with TRBD1. The CDR3 covers 17 residues. After removal of 0 bases from V and 2 bases from J, the junction contained 9 bases not matched to a gene. Per germline, CDR1 SGHNT and CDR2 YENEEA. The CDR3 loop reads CASSLERWDSDNTEAFF. DNA of the CDR3: TGTGCCAGCAGCTTAGAACGATGGGACAGTGATAACACTGAAGCTTTCTTT.

This clone was found once. V gene TRBV27 combines with J gene TRBJ2-7; 7 nucleotides agree with TRBD1. Germline trimming cut 5 bases from V and 5 bases from J; bases unmatched to any gene: 9. The CDR3 consists of 14 residues. Germline V gene sequence: CDR1 MNHEY, CDR2 SMNVEV (reference sequence). The CDR3 DNA follows: TGTGCCAGCAGTCAAGGGGGCAGTTTCCACGAGCAGTACTTC. This codes for CASSQGGSFHEQYF.

As concerns this clone: Other DNA sequences in this sample translate to the same CDR3. This chain links TRBV3-1 (or the pseudogene TRBV3-2) with TRBJ2-7, with TRBD2 matching over 9 bases. The germline gives CDR1 LGHDT, CDR2 YNNKEL (reference sequence). V was pared by 4 bases and J by 6 bases, with 7 bases of the junction left unmatched. The CDR3 loop spans 14 amino acids. CDR3 sequence: CASSPGLAGAEQYF. The DNA for the CDR3 is TGTGCCAGCAGCCCCGGTTTAGCGGGGGCCGAGCAGTACTTC.

V gene TRBV6-4 combines with J gene TRBJ1-2; tentative D call: TRBD1 (5 bases). The CDR3 consists of 14 residues. Trimming stripped 3 bases from V and 5 bases from J, with 13 bases between. CDR1 MRHNA and CDR2 SNTAGT come from the germline V gene. CDR3 in amino acids: CASSDGLEGYGYTF. The CDR3 bases are TGTGCCAGCAGTGATGGACTAGAGGGGTATGGCTACACCTTC.

V and J are TRBV18 and TRBJ2-5; TRBD1 is a possible D gene (5 bases). The CDR3 is 13 residues long. The germline V gene has CDR1 KGHSH and CDR2 LQKENI. V lost 4 bases to trimming and J lost 3 bases, with 9 bases between them. In nucleotides, the CDR3 is TGTGCCAGCTCACGAGTCAGGGAAGAGACCCAGTACTTC. Its protein is CASSRVREETQYF. Supplemented by reference TRBV18 and TRBJ2-5, the full variable domain reads NAGVMQNPRHLVRRRGQEARLRCSPMKGHSHVYWYRQLPEEGLKFMVYLQKENIIDESGMPKERFSAEFPKEGPSILRIQQVVRGDSAAYFCASSRVREETQYFGPGTRLLVL.

V usage is TRBV5-4 and J usage is TRBJ2-7, with D perhaps TRBD2 (7 bases). The CDR3 has 15 amino acids. Trimming cost V 4 bases and J 5 bases, with 19 bases left between them. Germline CDR1 reads SGHNT; CDR2 reads YYREEE (reference sequence). CDR3 DNA: TGTGCCAGCAGCGGGGGGCGGGAGAGAAGCCACGAGCAGTACTTC. Its translation: CASSGGRERSHEQYF.

In this sample, this clone turned up once. The J gene is TRBJ1-2, the V gene TRBV4-2; the D is unclear. V was pared by 0 bases and J by 6 bases, with 8 bases between. The CDR3 is 13 amino acids. CDR1 and CDR2 (germline): LGHNA, YNFKEQ. CDR3 amino acids: CASSQDIPDGYTF. The CDR3 bases are TGTGCCAGCAGCCAAGATATCCCAGATGGCTACACCTTC.

In its sample, this clone was seen once. CDR3 amino acids: CASSQDRNQPQHF. In DNA form, the CDR3 reads TGTGCCAGCAGCCAGGACAGAAATCAGCCCCAGCATTTT. The J gene is TRBJ1-5, the V gene TRBV11-2, with D tentatively TRBD1 (6 bases). The CDR3 is 13 residues long. Between the trimmed V and J ends, which lost 5 bases and 4 bases, there was a span of 9 bases. Germline V gene sequence: CDR1 SGHAT, CDR2 FQNNGV.

The chain employs TRBV6-5 and TRBJ1-2, with a weak D call TRBD1 (5 bases). Germline values: CDR1 MNHEY, CDR2 SVGAGI. The CDR3 is 15 amino acids. V lost 2 bases, J lost 5 bases, and 15 bases lay in between. The DNA of the CDR3 is TGTGCCAGCAGTTACCTTCAGGGCGCTAGATATGGCTACACCTTC. Its protein is CASSYLQGARYGYTF.

This clone was recorded many times. Additional DNA sequences in this sample encode the identical CDR3. This chain uses TRBV27 with TRBJ1-4; D is uncertain. V dropped 3 bases and J dropped 8 bases, with 13 bases sitting between them. Germline V lookup: CDR1 MNHEY, CDR2 SMNVEV (reference sequence). CDR3 length: 14 residues. CDR3 residues: CASSFSGVNEKLFF. CDR3 coding DNA: TGTGCCAGCAGTTTTTCGGGAGTGAACGAAAAACTGTTTTTT.

The J gene is TRBJ1-6, the V gene TRBV11-2; 8 bases are a match to TRBD1. Trimming removed 8 bases from V and 5 bases from J; junction bases left unmatched: 11. Looked up from germline, CDR1 is SGHAT and CDR2 is FQNNGV. CDR3 length: 16 amino acids. Written as DNA, the CDR3 is TGTGCCAGCCCCCACAGGGGGAGGAAGGATAATTCACCCCTCCACTTT. Protein sequence: CASPHRGRKDNSPLHF.

This chain links TRBV7-9 with TRBJ1-2; TRBD1 matches at 7 bases. The length of the CDR3 is 15 residues. The germline V gene has CDR1 SEHNR and CDR2 FQNEAQ (reference sequence). Trimming at V came to 5 bases and at J to 2 bases, leaving 8 bases not matched to a gene. The CDR3 is CASSPQTDRNYGYTF. The CDR3 region has the DNA TGTGCCAGCAGCCCGCAGACGGACAGGAACTATGGCTACACCTTC.

V usage is TRBV9 and J usage is TRBJ2-3, with unresolved D. The CDR3 loop spans 15 amino acids. V dropped 3 bases and J dropped 2 bases, with 13 bases sitting between them. The germline V gene encodes CDR1 SGDLS and CDR2 YYNGEE. CDR3 sequence (DNA): TGTGCCAGCAGCGCACCAAACTCAATCACAGATACGCAGTATTTT. Protein: CASSAPNSITDTQYF.

The J gene is TRBJ1-2, the V gene TRBV4-3; 7 nucleotides align to TRBD1. CDR1 and CDR2 from the germline V gene are LGHNA and YSLEER. The length of the CDR3 is 16 residues. V lost 2 bases and J lost 4; bases outside the gene matches: 10. CDR3 bases: TGCGCCAGCAGCCAACAGACAGGGAGAGGGGGCTATGGCTACACCTTC. It codes for CASSQQTGRGGYGYTF.

The chain employs TRBV5-1 and TRBJ2-7; no definite D call. Germline V gene lookup returns CDR1 SGHRS and CDR2 YFSETQ. Trimming stripped 4 bases from V and 3 bases from J, with 14 bases between. This CDR3 has 14 residues. CDR3 DNA: TGCGCCAGCAGCGAATTACCGGTAATCTACGAGCAGTACTTC. Encoded protein: CASSELPVIYEQYF.

This chain uses TRBV6-6 with TRBJ1-2; possible D gene TRBD1, 6 bases. Trimming shortened V by 2 bases and J by 3 bases, and 13 bases separated the two germline ends. Germline loops: CDR1 MNHNY, CDR2 SVGAGI (reference sequence). CDR3 length: 15 amino acids. The chain's CDR3 is CASSYEGEVYYGYTF. CDR3 nucleotides: TGTGCCAGCAGTTACGAGGGGGAAGTTTACTATGGCTACACCTTC.

This chain joins TRBV19 and TRBJ2-7, with TRBD2 matching over 7 bases. V was pared by 3 bases and J by 5 bases, with 7 bases of the junction left unmatched. This CDR3 has 14 amino acids. Germline V gene data show CDR1 as LNHDA and CDR2 as SQIVND (reference sequence). In DNA, the CDR3 is TGTGCCAGTAGTATTTTCGGCGGGAGTGACGAGCAGTACTTC. This codes for CASSIFGGSDEQYF. Variable domain in full (rest from reference TRBV19 and TRBJ2-7): DGGITQSPKYLFRKEGQNVTLSCEQNLNHDAMYWYRQDPGQGLRLIYYSQIVNDFQKGDIAEGYSVSREKKESFPLTVTSAQKNPTAFYLCASSIFGGSDEQYFGPGTRLTVT.

The chain has TRBV5-4 and TRBJ2-3, with D possibly matching TRBD1 (6 bases). The V end was cut by 1 base, the J end by 2 bases, with 11 bases between. Looked up from germline, CDR1 is SGHNT and CDR2 is YYREEE (reference sequence). The CDR3 is made up of 15 amino acids. CDR3 loop: CASSLYRESTDTQYF. The CDR3 coding sequence is TGTGCCAGCAGCTTGTACAGGGAGTCCACAGATACGCAGTATTTT.

This chain joins TRBV5-1 and TRBJ1-2; D is possibly TRBD1 (5 bases). Germline V gene data show CDR1 as SGHRS and CDR2 as YFSETQ. V dropped 0 bases and J dropped 0 bases, with 9 bases sitting between them. The length of the CDR3 is 15 residues. CDR3 nucleotides: TGCGCCAGCAGCTTGGTCGGGGGAACTAACTATGGCTACACCTTC. Translation gives CASSLVGGTNYGYTF.

This clone showed up just once. This chain uses TRBV5-1 with TRBJ2-7; 13 bases map to TRBD2. V lost 3 bases to trimming and J lost 4 bases; unmatched junction nucleotides: 13. The CDR3 extends over 18 amino acids. Germline V gene sequence: CDR1 SGHRS, CDR2 YFSETQ. The CDR3: CASSWTGGTSGIRYEQYF. The CDR3 DNA reads TGCGCCAGCAGCTGGACAGGGGGGACTAGCGGGATTAGGTACGAGCAGTACTTC.

The CDR3 nucleotides read TGTGCCAGCAGTCGGCCGGGACAGGGGCATGAAAAACTGTTTTTT. This encodes CASSRPGQGHEKLFF. The rearrangement links TRBV6-5 to TRBJ1-4; 10 bases line up with TRBD1. V was clipped by 5 bases and J by 6 bases; unmatched bases: 6. The CDR3 runs to 15 residues. Germline lookup yields CDR1 MNHEY and CDR2 SVGAGI.

The genes are TRBV5-1 and TRBJ2-1; tentative D call: TRBD1 (5 bases). The CDR3 extends over 17 amino acids. The germline V gene has CDR1 SGHRS and CDR2 YFSETQ. Trimming removed 0 bases from V and 2 bases from J, with 15 bases in between. Written as DNA, the CDR3 is TGCGCCAGCAGCTTGGTGGGGCAGGGTGGTCCCTACAATGAGCAGTTCTTC. As protein: CASSLVGQGGPYNEQFF.

The chain employs TRBV14 and TRBJ2-1; 8 nucleotides agree with TRBD2. The CDR3 loop spans 16 amino acids. Trimming took 5 bases from V and 1 from J; bases not matched to a gene: 7. The germline CDR1 and CDR2 sequences are SGHDN and FVKESK. The CDR3: CASSAREGQSYNEQFF. CDR3 bases: TGTGCCAGCAGCGCTCGGGAGGGCCAGTCCTACAATGAGCAGTTCTTC.